These T cell receptor beta chains were read from a single sample in a study of T cells in tuberculosis. TCRdb keeps only in-frame clones here, not all; method: immunoSEQ multiplex PCR. The sample lists 60,000 or so clones, approximately 81% seen once, with about 13% in the top ten. The sequenced sample consisted of CD1b-GMM tetramer-negative cells sorted from PBMCs. These receptor sequences come from an adult woman with latent tuberculosis. Each CDR3 is given with its conserved first and last residue. D genes are given only for firm matches. Clone size is stated in some rows and not others, as once, few, many or a class when expanded.

clone size	V gene	D gene	J gene	CDR3 DNA	CDR3 protein
.	TRBV5-5	TRBD2	TRBJ2-5	TGTGCCAGCAGCTCCCGAGGGACTAGCGGAGGAGAGACCCAGTACTTC	CASSSRGTSGGETQYF
.	TRBV30	TRBD2	TRBJ2-1	TGTGCCTGGAGTTCTACACTAGCGGGGCTCCATGAGCAGTTCTTC	CAWSSTLAGLHEQFF
.	TRBV7-9	TRBD1	TRBJ1-1	TGTGCCAGCAGCCAGGGGGGTTGGGGGATAAACACTGAAGCTTTCTTT	CASSQGGWGINTEAFF
once	TRBV7-2	.	TRBJ1-5	TGTGCCAGCAGCCCTAGCCGCGGGGTCGGCAATCAGCCCCAGCATTTT	CASSPSRGVGNQPQHF
.	TRBV5-5	.	TRBJ2-7	TGTGCCAGCAGCCTAACAGGGACCAACGAGCAGTACTTC	CASSLTGTNEQYF
.	TRBV18	.	TRBJ2-3	TGTGCCAGCTCACCAGTTTCGACAGCTAGCACAGATACGCAGTATTTT	CASSPVSTASTDTQYF
.	TRBV9	TRBD2	TRBJ2-1	TGTGCCAGCAGTGTTGATAGCGGGATCTACAATGAGCAGTTCTTC	CASSVDSGIYNEQFF
once	TRBV5-1	TRBD1	TRBJ1-4	TGCGCCAGCAGTCTGGCTGGACAGGGGAATGAAAAACTGTTTTTT	CASSLAGQGNEKLFF
.	TRBV2	TRBD1	TRBJ1-2	TGTGCCAGCAGCGCTGGGACAGGGCCCAGTAGTAGTTCCGGCTACACCTTC	CASSAGTGPSSSSGYTF
few	TRBV5-1	TRBD1	TRBJ2-5	TGCGCCAGCAGTTCGGGACAGGGGTCGGAGACCCAGTACTTC	CASSSGQGSETQYF
.	TRBV28	TRBD2	TRBJ2-7	TGTGCCAGCAGTTTACCGGGACTAGCGGGAGACGAGCAGTACTTC	CASSLPGLAGDEQYF
.	TRBV6-4	.	TRBJ2-3	TGTGCCAGCAGTGAATTGGCTAGAGGAGATACGCAGTATTTT	CASSELARGDTQYF
.	TRBV9	TRBD2	TRBJ2-7	TGTGCCAGCAGCCCCACGGGGACTAGCGGCTGGGAGCAGTACTTC	CASSPTGTSGWEQYF
.	TRBV7-3	.	TRBJ1-6	TGTGCCAGCAGCCTCGGGAGCCATAATTCACCCCTCCACTTT	CASSLGSHNSPLHF
.	TRBV19	TRBD2	TRBJ2-5	TGTGCCAGTAGTTTTAGCGGGAGTAAGGAGACCCAGTACTTC	CASSFSGSKETQYF
.	TRBV29-1	TRBD2	TRBJ2-5	TGCAGCGTCGGCAGGACTAGCGGGGAGCAGTACTTC	CSVGRTSGEQYF
.	TRBV2	.	TRBJ1-4	TGTGCCAGCAGTGAAGACAGGCCGATTGAAAAACTGTTTTTT	CASSEDRPIEKLFF
.	TRBV11-1	TRBD1	TRBJ1-1	TGTGCCAGCAGGTCCCAGGGGGCGTTGGCTCGCACTGAAGCTTTCTTT	CASRSQGALARTEAFF
.	TRBV7-2	TRBD1	TRBJ2-7	TGTGCCAGCAGCTTGGCCGGACAGGGGGAGGTCTACGAGCAGTACTTC	CASSLAGQGEVYEQYF
.	TRBV4-1	TRBD1	TRBJ1-2	TGCGCCAGCAGCGACAGGGTATTAGCTAACTATGGCTACACCTTC	CASSDRVLANYGYTF
.	TRBV28	TRBD2	TRBJ2-1	TGTGCCAGCAGCTCACTAGCGCGTACCTACAATGAGCAGTTCTTC	CASSSLARTYNEQFF
.	TRBV7-9	TRBD2	TRBJ2-3	TGTGCCAGCAGCCTTAAGGCGGGAGGTAGAGGCACAGATACGCAGTATTTT	CASSLKAGGRGTDTQYF
.	TRBV10-2	TRBD1	TRBJ2-2	TGCGCCAGCAGGGACAGGGGAGGTCACACCGGGGAGCTGTTTTTT	CASRDRGGHTGELFF
.	TRBV18	.	TRBJ2-2	TGTGCCAGCTCATCGCGGGTGAACACCGGGGAGCTGTTTTTT	CASSSRVNTGELFF
.	TRBV4-2	.	TRBJ2-2	TGTGCCAGCAGCCAAGATTGGTCAGGGCCCCGGGAGCTGTTTTTT	CASSQDWSGPRELFF
.	TRBV10-3	TRBD1	TRBJ2-2	TGTGCCATGAAGGGACAGTCGAACACCGGGGAGCTGTTTTTT	CAMKGQSNTGELFF
.	TRBV2	TRBD1	TRBJ2-2	TGTGCCAGCTGGAGGACAGGGGCCGGGGAGCTGTTTTTT	CASWRTGAGELFF
.	TRBV4-3	TRBD1	TRBJ2-3	TGCGCCAGCAGCCAACAATGGGACAGAACAGATACGCAGTATTTT	CASSQQWDRTDTQYF
once	TRBV14	TRBD1	TRBJ2-1	TGTGCCAGCAGCCAAGGAGGGGGCGGTAAACTAAGATACAATGAGCAGTTCTTC	CASSQGGGGKLRYNEQFF
.	TRBV11-2	.	TRBJ2-7	TGTGCCAGCAGCTTATTGAAGGGGGCGGGGGAGCAGTACTTC	CASSLLKGAGEQYF
.	TRBV18	.	TRBJ2-7	TGTGCCAGCTCACCAGGGGGGTTTGGGGTCTACGAGCAGTACTTC	CASSPGGFGVYEQYF